The source of this T cell receptor (beta chain) is a study of a mutant IDH1 vaccine in newly diagnosed glioma. In the study overall: Patients received eight vaccinations in weeks 1, 3, 5, 7, 11, 15, 19, 23. Patients were started on vaccination 4-6 weeks after radiotherapy alone, or with temozolomide cycles. The treated population exhibited a male proportion of roughly 60%, a female proportion of 37.5%, and a mean age of roughly 39 years.

The protocol was immunoSEQ multiplex PCR, while the TCRdb copy is restricted to in-frame clones and leaves out a portion. The table has around 31,000 clones, around 82% seen once. As to time point: week 11, during vaccination. Doses of 300 ug of mutant IDH1 20-mer peptide were given with topical imiquimod. Each astrocytoma in the donors was new, WHO grade 3 or 4, IDH1-mutant and ATRX-lost. Regarding this clone: The target antigen is unknown.

The sequencing here drew on PBMCs, taken from a glioma patient whose treatment included an IDH1 peptide vaccine. This clonotype was sampled from a man aged 25 to 40 with glioma.

Written as DNA, the CDR3 is TGTGCCAGCGGTACAGGGGGGTATCAGCCCCAGCATTTT. Its translation is CASGTGGYQPQHF. The chain combines TRBV28 with TRBJ1-5, with TRBD1 matching 8 bases. The CDR3 runs to 13 residues. The junction had 5 bases not matched to a gene; V was cut back by 8 bases and J by 5 bases. In germline, CDR1 is MDHEN, CDR2 SYDVKM.